This TCR beta chain comes out of a study of cytotoxic CD8 clonotypes in ibrutinib-treated CLL. Across the study: Investigators reported roughly 25 partial and 2 complete responses; after median roughly 70 months, 14 patients remained remitted and approximately twelve progressed. Study results and caveats: At baseline, clonality was higher than in age-matched healthy donors and correlated with CD8+ counts.

V dropped 0 bases and J dropped 5 bases, with 11 bases sitting between them. This CDR3 region has 15 residues. Germline-derived CDR1 and CDR2 are MNHEY and SVGAGI. Using immunoSEQ multiplex PCR, the repertoire was profiled, and TCRdb retains in-frame clones only, with some absent. Of 150,000 or so clones detected, around three quarters appear once; the ten largest clones hold 9.5% to 15%. Of note for this clone: Its matching antigen is unknown.

The chain carries TRBV6-5 and TRBJ1-5; D is ambiguous. The sample here was PBMCs, taken after 12 months of ibrutinib treatment. The source of this sequence is a human donor with chronic lymphocytic leukemia. The CDR3 DNA is TGTGCCAGCAGTTACTCACTGCAGCTTGATCAGCCCCAGCATTTT. Its protein is CASSYSLQLDQPQHF.